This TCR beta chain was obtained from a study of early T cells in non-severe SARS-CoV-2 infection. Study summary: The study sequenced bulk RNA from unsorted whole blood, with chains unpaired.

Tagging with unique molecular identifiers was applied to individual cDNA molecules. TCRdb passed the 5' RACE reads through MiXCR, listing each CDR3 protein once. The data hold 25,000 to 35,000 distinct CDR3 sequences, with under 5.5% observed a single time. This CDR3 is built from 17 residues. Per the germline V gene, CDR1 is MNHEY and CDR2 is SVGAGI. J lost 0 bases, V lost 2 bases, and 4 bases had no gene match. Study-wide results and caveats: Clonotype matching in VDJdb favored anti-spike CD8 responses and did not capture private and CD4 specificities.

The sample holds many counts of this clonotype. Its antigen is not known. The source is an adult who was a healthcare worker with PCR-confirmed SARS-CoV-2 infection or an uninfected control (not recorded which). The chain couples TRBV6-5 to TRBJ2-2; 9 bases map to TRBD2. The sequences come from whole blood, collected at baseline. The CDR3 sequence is CASSYLAGISNTGELFF. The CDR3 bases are TGTGCCAGCAGTTACCTAGCGGGGATATCGAACACCGGGGAGCTGTTTTTT.